The 2 T cell receptor beta chains below were found in one sample sequenced in a study of cytomegalovirus exposure and HLA in healthy donors. The primer mix had 60 Vbeta and 13 Jbeta primers. Sequencing was performed with immunoSEQ multiplex PCR; in TCRdb, only in-frame clones are kept and a portion is missing. Of over 100,000 clones in the sample, about 74% were seen once. The source material was PBMCs. The receptors here all came from a man aged 25-45 years in good health and CMV-seropositive.

The V gene is TRBV14, the J gene TRBJ2-7, with TRBD1 identical over 7 bases. Germline V gene sequence: CDR1 SGHDN, CDR2 FVKESK. CDR3 size: 15 residues. The junction had 10 bases not matched to a gene; V was cut back by 6 bases and J by 2 bases. The chain's CDR3 is CASRPTGVPTYEQYF. For the CDR3, the DNA is TGTGCCAGCAGGCCTACAGGGGTCCCCACCTACGAGCAGTACTTC.

The CDR3 DNA sequence: TGTGCCACTCAGGGGGCGGCGTACAATGAGCAGTTCTTC. It translates to CATQGAAYNEQFF. The J gene is TRBJ2-1, the V gene TRBV15; 8 bases fit TRBD1. The CDR3 has 13 residues. Germline V gene sequence: CDR1 LNHNV, CDR2 YYDKDF (reference sequence). The J segment lost 4 bases and the V segment lost 9 bases, leaving 5 bases of the junction unmatched.